The TCR beta chain described here comes from a study of shared clonotypes between healthy human individuals. The assay was immunoSEQ multiplex PCR, and TCRdb's table has in-frame clones only and misses some. The repertoire holds approximately 320,000 clones, with over 65% as singletons. As regards this clone: Its specificity is not known.

Notes on the study in general: Enrolling few donors narrowed the genetic and exposure-history diversity that was represented.

The CDR3 is 16 amino acids. Trimming cost V 3 bases and J 5 bases, with 19 bases left between them. The sequence came from a man between 25 and 39 years old in good health. Sequences were obtained from memory CD4+ T cells sorted from blood. Documented subset: CD45RA-negative fraction. J is TRBJ1-1 and V is TRBV23-1; D unclear. TRBV23-1 is flagged as an ORF with uncertain function. CDR3 sequence reads: CASSHSPWTTVTEAFF. As DNA, the CDR3 is TGCGCCAGCAGTCACTCCCCGTGGACCACCGTTACTGAAGCTTTCTTT.